This passage covers 29 T cell receptor beta chains from one sample sequenced in a study of blood T cell repertoires in COVID-19. Clones were sequenced by immunoSEQ multiplex PCR, and TCRdb holds only the in-frame ones, with some missing. The profile shows some 260,000 clones, around nine tenths of them singletons. Sequencing input: PBMCs or T cells enriched from blood (not recorded which). These receptor sequences come from a woman younger than 35 who had recovered from COVID-19.

The CDR3 spells CASSLLGTSSPLHF. The CDR3 DNA sequence: TGTGCCAGCAGCTTATTGGGCACAAGTTCACCCCTCCACTTT. V gene TRBV7-9 combines with J gene TRBJ1-6; D gene uncertain. The CDR3 totals 14 residues. The germline CDR1 and CDR2 sequences are SEHNR and FQNEAQ (reference sequence). With 2 bases removed from V and 9 bases from J, the gap between germline ends came to 11 bases.

V usage is TRBV5-6 and J usage is TRBJ2-7, with 7 nucleotides matching TRBD2. This CDR3 spans 14 amino acids. The germline gives CDR1 SGHDT, CDR2 YYEEEE. Germline trimming cut 0 bases from V and 5 bases from J; bases unmatched to any gene: 5. The CDR3 DNA reads TGTGCCAGCAGCTTGGTTGCGGGAGTGGACGAGCAGTACTTC. This gives the protein CASSLVAGVDEQYF. The variable domain in full, with the rest retrieved from reference TRBV5-6 and TRBJ2-7, is DAGVTQSPTHLIKTRGQQVTLRCSPKSGHDTVSWYQQALGQGPQFIFQYYEEEERQRGNFPDRFSGHQFPNYSSELNVNALLLGDSALYLCASSLVAGVDEQYFGPGTRLTVT.

In DNA, the CDR3 is TGTGCCAGCAGCGTTGGAGATCCCTCCTACAATGAGCAGTTCTTC. Amino acid sequence: CASSVGDPSYNEQFF. This chain uses TRBV9 with TRBJ2-1, with D hard to call. CDR1 SGDLS and CDR2 YYNGEE come from the germline V gene. The CDR3 sequence is 15 residues long. V was shortened by 2 bases and J by 0 bases, with 9 bases between the two germline ends.

The chain recombines TRBV11-2 with TRBJ1-1; D perhaps matches TRBD1 (5 bases). CDR1 and CDR2 from the germline V gene are SGHAT and FQNNGV. Trimming left V 1 base short and J 4 bases short, with 10 bases between. This CDR3 has 14 amino acids. As DNA, the CDR3 is TGTGCCAGCAGCTTAGGGCCCGGGGGCACTGAAGCTTTCTTT. It codes for CASSLGPGGTEAFF.

The chain employs TRBV5-1 and TRBJ1-2, with 8 bases aligning to TRBD1. The CDR3 has 13 residues. Per germline, CDR1 SGHRS and CDR2 YFSETQ. J gave up 7 bases and V 4 bases, and 6 bases lay outside the gene matches. DNA for the CDR3: TGCGCCAGCAGCGCGACAGGGGCTCGTGGCTACACCTTC. Translation: CASSATGARGYTF.

The chain links TRBV2 to TRBJ1-1; D is unresolved. V was shortened by 2 bases and J by 1 base, with 5 bases between the two germline ends. This CDR3 is 13 amino acids long. Germline CDR1 is SNHLY and CDR2 is FYNNEI. The CDR3 region has the DNA TGTGCCAGCAGTGAATCTCCGAACACTGAAGCTTTCTTT. Translation gives CASSESPNTEAFF.

V usage is TRBV19 and J usage is TRBJ1-1; D is unresolved. Germline values: CDR1 LNHDA, CDR2 SQIVND (reference sequence). Trimming cost V 3 bases and J 0 bases, with 11 bases left between them. The CDR3 sequence is 15 residues long. The CDR3 here is CASSMSGLMNTEAFF. The DNA of the CDR3 is TGTGCCAGTAGTATGAGCGGACTTATGAACACTGAAGCTTTCTTT. Using reference TRBV19 and TRBJ1-1 for the parts outside the CDR3, the full variable domain is DGGITQSPKYLFRKEGQNVTLSCEQNLNHDAMYWYRQDPGQGLRLIYYSQIVNDFQKGDIAEGYSVSREKKESFPLTVTSAQKNPTAFYLCASSMSGLMNTEAFFGQGTRLTVV.

This clone is a singleton in its sample. CDR3 DNA: TGCGCCAGCAGCCTCCTAGTAGGCGGGGCTAGCTCCTACGAGCAGTACTTC. This sequence encodes CASSLLVGGASSYEQYF. The chain combines TRBV4-1 with TRBJ2-7; tentatively, D is TRBD2 (6 bases). Deletions cut 4 bases from V and 0 bases from J, with 19 bases between. The length of the CDR3 is 17 residues. The germline V gene has CDR1 MGHRA and CDR2 YSYEKL.

V is TRBV28 and J is TRBJ2-7, with D possibly being TRBD2 (6 bases). Per germline, CDR1 MDHEN and CDR2 SYDVKM. V shed 7 bases and J shed 5 bases, with 15 bases lying between them. This CDR3 has 13 residues. The CDR3 DNA is TGTGCCAGCACTTTCGGGTCGGGGGACGAGCAGTACTTC. It is translated as CASTFGSGDEQYF.

This chain links TRBV2 with TRBJ2-5; 7 bases agree with TRBD1. In germline, CDR1 is SNHLY, CDR2 FYNNEI. J lost 2 bases, V lost 6 bases, and 6 bases had no gene match. This CDR3 contains 14 residues. The CDR3 DNA reads TGTGCCAGCAGCCCGACAGGGCCGCAAGAGACCCAGTACTTC. This gives the protein CASSPTGPQETQYF.

V gene TRBV7-9 combines with J gene TRBJ1-4, with D possibly being TRBD1 (5 bases). The length of the CDR3 is 16 residues. V was trimmed by 1 base and J by 1 base, leaving 10 bases between them. The germline gives CDR1 SEHNR, CDR2 FQNEAQ (reference sequence). For the CDR3, the DNA is TGTGCCAGCAGCTTAGAAGCAGGGCTAACTAATGAAAAACTGTTTTTT. Encoded protein: CASSLEAGLTNEKLFF.

The chain couples TRBV5-1 to TRBJ1-3; D might be TRBD1 (5 bases). This CDR3 spans 15 amino acids. Germline values: CDR1 SGHRS, CDR2 YFSETQ. Trimming took off 3 bases at V and 4 bases at J, with 14 bases between the two ends. CDR3 in amino acids: CASSSAAGLGNTIYF. CDR3 DNA: TGCGCCAGCAGCTCCGCGGCAGGGTTGGGAAACACCATATATTTT.

This clone came up a few times. This chain links TRBV10-2 with TRBJ2-2; 12 nucleotides match TRBD2. The CDR3 has 16 residues. Germline V gene lookup returns CDR1 WSHSY and CDR2 SAAADI. Trimming took 6 bases from V and 5 from J; bases not matched to a gene: 7. The CDR3 bases are TGCGCCAGCAGACTCCTAGCGGGAGGGCCGACCGGGGAGCTGTTTTTT. Amino acid sequence: CASRLLAGGPTGELFF.

The chain uses TRBV5-4 and TRBJ1-1; 10 nucleotides align to TRBD1. The CDR3 has 14 amino acids. The ends lost 2 bases at V and 4 bases at J; junction bases unmatched: 2. Germline assignment: CDR1 SGHNT and CDR2 YYREEE (reference sequence). The CDR3 region has the DNA TGTGCCAGCAGCTTCGACAGGGGGCTCACTGAAGCTTTCTTT. Amino acids: CASSFDRGLTEAFF.

The rearrangement uses TRBV6-2 or TRBV6-3 and TRBJ1-6; TRBD1 agrees at 8 bases. The germline CDR1 and CDR2 sequences are MNHEY and SVGEGT. The CDR3 runs 15 residues. V shed 2 bases, J shed 8 bases, and the junction held 5 bases outside the gene matches. In DNA, the CDR3 is TGTGCCAGCAGTTACAGAGGACAGGGATATTCACCCCTCCACTTT. Residues: CASSYRGQGYSPLHF.

CDR3 loop: CASSPGAGKYSPLHF. In DNA, the CDR3 is TGTGCCAGCAGCCCAGGGGCAGGGAAGTATTCACCCCTCCACTTT. The gene calls are TRBV6-4 and TRBJ1-6; a weak D match, TRBD1 (6 bases). The CDR3 is 15 amino acids. Germline V gene data show CDR1 as MRHNA and CDR2 as SNTAGT. V was trimmed by 6 bases and J by 8 bases, leaving 17 bases between them.

The chain couples TRBV3-1 (or the pseudogene TRBV3-2) to TRBJ1-1; no clear D gene. CDR1 LGHDT and CDR2 YNNKEL come from the germline V gene (reference sequence). Deletions cut 0 bases from V and 11 bases from J, with 13 bases between. The length of the CDR3 is 13 residues. The CDR3 region is CASSQDQRRPAFF. The CDR3 bases are TGTGCCAGCAGCCAAGATCAAAGGCGGCCCGCTTTCTTT.

The J gene is TRBJ2-7, the V gene TRBV24-1; 8 nucleotides align to TRBD1. J was trimmed by 2 bases and V by 4 bases; bases with no gene match: 3. Germline V lookup: CDR1 KGHDR, CDR2 SFDVKD. CDR3 length: 14 residues. The CDR3 sequence is CATSDPGQAYEQYF. CDR3 sequence (DNA): TGTGCCACCAGTGACCCGGGACAGGCCTACGAGCAGTACTTC.

The chain recombines TRBV11-3 with TRBJ2-5; D is perhaps TRBD1 (6 bases). The length of the CDR3 is 16 residues. Germline CDR1 is SGHNT and CDR2 is YENEEA. V lost 0 bases and J 4 bases, leaving 15 bases between the germline ends. The CDR3 is CASSLDFGQTAETQYF. The CDR3 DNA is TGTGCCAGCAGCTTAGATTTCGGACAGACCGCAGAGACCCAGTACTTC.

This clone was seen a single time. The V call is TRBV12-3 or TRBV12-4, the J call TRBJ1-2; 7 positions match TRBD1. This CDR3 comprises 13 residues. Trimming cost V 6 bases and J 6 bases; bases outside gene matches: 7. This CDR3 reads CASSPRGLDGYTF. CDR3 DNA: TGTGCCAGCAGCCCAAGGGGGCTAGATGGCTACACCTTC.

This chain links TRBV10-1 with TRBJ1-1; D not certain. V was cut by 0 bases and J by 2 bases, with 13 bases left in between. CDR3 length: 16 residues. CDR1 is WNHNN and CDR2 is SYGVQD in the germline V gene (reference sequence). The CDR3 spells CASSESEVWVNTEAFF. CDR3 DNA: TGCGCCAGCAGTGAGTCGGAGGTTTGGGTAAACACTGAAGCTTTCTTT.

This chain connects TRBV19 to TRBJ1-4; D is ambiguous. V lost 6 bases, J lost 3 bases, and 17 bases lay in between. Germline V gives CDR1 LNHDA, CDR2 SQIVND (reference sequence). This CDR3 has 16 residues. CDR3 sequence: CASSHQRATANEKLFF. The CDR3 DNA sequence: TGTGCCAGTAGCCATCAGAGGGCTACGGCTAATGAAAAACTGTTTTTT.

The chain recombines TRBV19 with TRBJ1-1, with D maybe TRBD1 (5 bases). The length of the CDR3 is 12 residues. Per the germline V gene, CDR1 is LNHDA and CDR2 is SQIVND (reference sequence). Trimming cost V 4 bases and J 8 bases, with 11 bases left between them. CDR3: CASSTRAGEAFF. CDR3 in DNA: TGTGCCAGTAGTACCAGGGCGGGAGAAGCTTTCTTT.

V and J are TRBV28 and TRBJ1-5; no clear D. The V and J ends lost 3 bases and 6 bases respectively, with 15 bases between them. Germline assignment: CDR1 MDHEN and CDR2 SYDVKM. The CDR3 runs 15 residues. This CDR3 is CASSLSSPGGQPQHF. DNA of the CDR3: TGTGCCAGCAGTTTGTCGAGCCCAGGTGGTCAGCCCCAGCATTTT.

This chain uses TRBV19 with TRBJ2-3; 12 nucleotides align to TRBD2. Looked up from germline, CDR1 is LNHDA and CDR2 is SQIVND (reference sequence). V lost 3 bases and J lost 4; bases outside the gene matches: 5. The CDR3 covers 16 residues. CDR3 nucleotide sequence: TGTGCCAGTAGTATCGCCGGGACTAGCGGGCCAGATACGCAGTATTTT. Protein: CASSIAGTSGPDTQYF. The complete variable domain, with remaining parts taken from reference TRBV19 and TRBJ2-3, reads DGGITQSPKYLFRKEGQNVTLSCEQNLNHDAMYWYRQDPGQGLRLIYYSQIVNDFQKGDIAEGYSVSREKKESFPLTVTSAQKNPTAFYLCASSIAGTSGPDTQYFGPGTRLTVL.

The chain uses TRBV9 and TRBJ2-3; 7 bases are shared with TRBD2. The CDR3 loop spans 16 amino acids. Germline CDR1 reads SGDLS; CDR2 reads YYNGEE. The V gene end was trimmed by 0 bases and the J gene end by 2 bases; junction bases not matched to a gene: 6. The CDR3 coding sequence is TGTGCCAGCAGCGTAGGCGGGAGAGTCGTCACAGATACGCAGTATTTT. It encodes CASSVGGRVVTDTQYF.

This clone was detected only once. The rearrangement links TRBV7-2 to TRBJ1-1; D may be TRBD1 (5 bases). This CDR3 is built from 14 residues. V was shortened by 3 bases and J by 5 bases, with 13 bases between the two germline ends. The germline V gene encodes CDR1 SGHTA and CDR2 FQGNSA. CDR3 nucleotides: TGTGCCAGCAGCTTTGGCGGGGGGAAAACTGAAGCTTTCTTT. This gives the protein CASSFGGGKTEAFF.

The CDR3 nucleotides read TGTGCCAGCAGCGGACAGGTTTGGGGCACTGAAGCTTTCTTT. The encoded protein is CASSGQVWGTEAFF. V gene TRBV11-2 combines with J gene TRBJ1-1, with 7 bases aligning to TRBD1. V gave up 5 bases and J gave up 4 bases; unmatched junction bases: 7. Germline lookup yields CDR1 SGHAT and CDR2 FQNNGV. CDR3 length: 14 amino acids.

The chain combines TRBV5-4 with TRBJ2-6, with 8 bases identical to TRBD2. Germline trimming cut 1 base from V and 4 bases from J; bases unmatched to any gene: 4. Looked up from germline, CDR1 is SGHNT and CDR2 is YYREEE (reference sequence). This CDR3 is 16 amino acids long. CDR3 amino acids: CASSLSGSTGANVLTF. The CDR3 region has the DNA TGTGCCAGCAGCTTGAGCGGGAGTACCGGGGCCAACGTCCTGACTTTC.